This entry lists 17 T cell receptor beta chains sequenced from one sample in a study of blood T cell repertoires in COVID-19. The table came from immunoSEQ multiplex PCR; TCRdb's copy has only in-frame clones and leaves some out. The top ten hold around 3.5% of the sample, which has about 190,000 clones, approximately 88% seen once. Material for sequencing was PBMCs or T cells enriched from blood (not recorded which). These TCRs come from a woman in her twenties or thirties who had recovered from COVID-19.

This clone is a singleton in its sample. The chain recombines TRBV5-4 with TRBJ2-5; TRBD1 agrees at 10 bases. Unmatched junction bases numbered 7, after V lost 3 bases and J lost 5 bases. The CDR3 has 15 residues. Looked up from germline, CDR1 is SGHNT and CDR2 is YYREEE (reference sequence). The CDR3 coding sequence is TGTGCCAGCAGCTCGGGACAGGGGTTGGGGGAGACCCAGTACTTC. Residues: CASSSGQGLGETQYF.

Comment on this clone: The same CDR3 can be traced to other DNA sequences in this sample. V is TRBV19 and J is TRBJ1-1; a possible D gene is TRBD1 (6 bases). Germline CDR1 LNHDA, CDR2 SQIVND (reference sequence). The CDR3 extends over 12 amino acids. V dropped 6 bases and J dropped 1 base, with 6 bases sitting between them. CDR3: CASSRGNTEAFF. The CDR3, as DNA: TGTGCCAGTAGCAGGGGGAACACTGAAGCTTTCTTT.

The V call is TRBV30, the J call TRBJ2-7; 12 bases fit TRBD2. The length of the CDR3 is 13 residues. The V and J ends lost 7 bases and 0 bases, in that order; junction bases with no gene match: 1. Germline V gene sequence: CDR1 GTSNPN, CDR2 SVGIG (reference sequence). The CDR3 DNA reads TGTGCCTCGACTAGCGGGAGCTCCTACGAGCAGTACTTC. It is translated as CASTSGSSYEQYF.

The chain uses TRBV25-1 and TRBJ2-5, with D possibly matching TRBD2 (6 bases). CDR1 MGHDK and CDR2 SYGVNS come from the germline V gene. Trimming stripped 0 bases from V and 7 bases from J, with 15 bases between. The CDR3 is made up of 15 amino acids. CDR3 DNA: TGTGCCAGCAGTGAATATCGGGGGTTGGGTGGGACCCAGTACTTC. This sequence encodes CASSEYRGLGGTQYF.

J is TRBJ2-3 and V is TRBV18, with D maybe TRBD1 (6 bases). V lost 8 bases to trimming and J lost 0 bases, with 9 bases between them. From germline, CDR1 is KGHSH and CDR2 LQKENI. The CDR3 totals 13 residues. This CDR3 is CASPGQSTDTQYF. The CDR3 DNA is TGTGCCAGCCCAGGACAGAGCACAGATACGCAGTATTTT.

This clone was picked up one time. The gene calls are TRBV28 and TRBJ1-4; D remains ambiguous. V was shortened by 11 bases and J by 0 bases, with 10 bases between the two germline ends. The CDR3 sequence is 13 residues long. The germline V gene encodes CDR1 MDHEN and CDR2 SYDVKM. CDR3 bases: TGTGCCGTCGGGAGTGCAACTAATGAAAAACTGTTTTTT. As protein: CAVGSATNEKLFF.

The chain is built from TRBV6-5 and TRBJ1-6, with a tentative D call TRBD1 (5 bases). The CDR3 extends over 14 amino acids. Trimming stripped 9 bases from V and 9 bases from J, with 18 bases between. CDR1 and CDR2 from the germline V gene are MNHEY and SVGAGI. The CDR3 nucleotides read TGTGCCAGTAGGGGCCCTCTGGGTTTTTCACCCCTCCACTTT. The encoded protein is CASRGPLGFSPLHF.

The chain uses TRBV9 and TRBJ2-2, with D possibly TRBD1 on 5 matching bases. This CDR3 is 15 amino acids long. V was pared by 4 bases and J by 3 bases, with 13 bases between. Germline V CDR1 and CDR2: SGDLS, YYNGEE. CDR3 sequence: CASSIEGVYTGELFF. CDR3 DNA: TGTGCCAGCAGCATCGAAGGGGTCTACACCGGGGAGCTGTTTTTT.

The rearrangement uses TRBV4-1 and TRBJ2-2; possible D gene TRBD2, 5 bases. The germline gives CDR1 MGHRA, CDR2 YSYEKL. CDR3 length equals 14 residues. V was cut by 0 bases and J by 4 bases, with 6 bases left in between. CDR3 sequence (DNA): TGCGCCAGCAGCCAAGACGGGGTCACCGGGGAGCTGTTTTTT. This codes for CASSQDGVTGELFF.

The chain carries TRBV9 and TRBJ2-1; 9 bases agree with TRBD2. V lost 4 bases, J lost 7 bases, and 6 bases stayed unmatched. Germline CDR1 and CDR2: SGDLS and YYNGEE. The CDR3 has 14 amino acids. CDR3 sequence reads: CASSPSGVWNEQFF. In DNA form, the CDR3 reads TGTGCCAGCAGCCCTAGCGGGGTTTGGAATGAGCAGTTCTTC.

This chain connects TRBV7-8 to TRBJ1-5, with 8 bases lining up with TRBD1. Germline CDR1 is SGHVS and CDR2 is FQNEAQ. The CDR3 runs 18 residues. J was trimmed by 4 bases and V by 4 bases; bases with no gene match: 15. CDR3 nucleotide sequence: TGTGCCAGCAGCTCAGATACGGACAGGGCCCCGCGGAATCAGCCCCAGCATTTT. Amino acid sequence: CASSSDTDRAPRNQPQHF.

This clone came up once. CDR3 in amino acids: CASSFSGAQETQYF. The DNA of the CDR3 is TGTGCCAGCAGCTTTAGCGGGGCCCAAGAGACCCAGTACTTC. The chain has TRBV3-1 (or the pseudogene TRBV3-2) and TRBJ2-5, with 8 positions matching TRBD2. J lost 1 base, V lost 5 bases, and 3 bases had no gene match. The CDR3 consists of 14 residues. The germline gives CDR1 LGHDT, CDR2 YNNKEL (reference sequence).

Many counts were recorded for this clone. The rearrangement uses TRBV15 and TRBJ1-5, with 11 bases that match TRBD1. This CDR3 has 17 amino acids. V lost 1 base, J lost 3 bases, and 5 bases stayed unmatched. Germline loops: CDR1 LNHNV, CDR2 YYDKDF (reference sequence). The DNA of the CDR3 is TGTGCCACCAGCAGAGTCGGGACAGGGGGTAACAATCAGCCCCAGCATTTT. Encoded protein: CATSRVGTGGNNQPQHF.

The V gene is TRBV7-9, the J gene TRBJ2-3; 11 bases are shared with TRBD2. Germline CDR1 and CDR2: SEHNR and FQNEAQ (reference sequence). V trimming: 5 bases; J trimming: 1 base; junction bases outside the gene matches: 5. The CDR3 sequence is 16 residues long. The CDR3 reads CASSLGLAGRTDTQYF. As DNA, the CDR3 is TGTGCCAGCAGCCTTGGACTAGCGGGCCGCACAGATACGCAGTATTTT.

This clone was observed a few times. The V call is TRBV27, the J call TRBJ2-7; tentative D call: TRBD2 (6 bases). V lost 9 bases to trimming and J lost 3 bases, with 15 bases between them. The CDR3 has 13 amino acids. Per the germline V gene, CDR1 is MNHEY and CDR2 is SMNVEV (reference sequence). The CDR3 DNA is TGTGCCAGGCTGGGAGGCGACCACTACGAGCAGTACTTC. Its protein is CARLGGDHYEQYF.

V usage is TRBV7-8 and J usage is TRBJ2-1, with TRBD2 identical over 7 bases. The CDR3 totals 16 residues. J was trimmed by 4 bases and V by 0 bases; bases with no gene match: 6. Per germline, CDR1 SGHVS and CDR2 FQNEAQ. The CDR3 loop is CASSLAVSAGYNEQFF. The DNA for the CDR3 is TGTGCCAGCAGCTTAGCCGTTTCAGCGGGGTACAATGAGCAGTTCTTC.

V usage is TRBV7-9 and J usage is TRBJ1-1; TRBD1 matches at 7 bases. V was clipped by 5 bases and J by 3 bases; unmatched bases: 6. The CDR3 spans 14 residues. CDR1 SEHNR and CDR2 FQNEAQ come from the germline V gene (reference sequence). CDR3 in amino acids: CASSVPGGHTEAFF. The CDR3 DNA reads as TGTGCCAGCAGCGTTCCAGGGGGACACACTGAAGCTTTCTTT. The full variable domain, rest sourced from reference TRBV7-9 and TRBJ1-1, is DTGVSQNPRHKITKRGQNVTFRCDPISEHNRLYWYRQTLGQGPEFLTYFQNEAQLEKSRLLSDRFSAERPKGSFSTLEIQRTEQGDSAMYLCASSVPGGHTEAFFGQGTRLTVV.